This T cell receptor beta chain was obtained from a study of blood T cell repertoires in COVID-19. At the level of the study: There were acute and convalescent COVID-19 samples, and they came from the United States, Italy and Spain. PBMCs, B-cell-depleted T cells, or T cells were the source of the cDNA or gDNA that made up the material.

J lost 8 bases, V lost 7 bases, and 9 bases had no gene match. The CDR3 length is 13 residues. Authors' processing steps: Nucleated cell counts were estimated from reference gene primer amplification. Clones were read by immunoSEQ multiplex PCR, and TCRdb kept only the in-frame ones, dropping some. That table gives V, J and clone size, and the DNA gave D and trimming. In the table there are approximately 220,000 clones, roughly four fifths of which are singletons. This chain connects TRBV12-3 or TRBV12-4 to TRBJ1-2, with 8 nucleotides matching TRBD1. The sample was peripheral blood. This TCR was recovered from a woman in her thirties or forties with active or convalescent COVID-19. CDR3 sequence reads: CASTTTGEWGYTF. The CDR3 nucleotides are TGTGCCAGCACGACGACAGGGGAGTGGGGCTACACCTTC.